The 29 T cell receptor beta chains listed next were all sequenced from one sample in a study of response to subunit inactivated influenza vaccine. TCRdb called the RT-PCR reads again in MiXCR, with one record for every CDR3 protein. The sample lists 400,000 to 650,000 distinct CDR3 sequences, about 7.2% occurring once. Material: PBMCs from blood, obtained less than 25 months after vaccination. These receptors were collected from a man between 50 and 69 years old who received an inactivated influenza vaccine.

The gene calls are TRBV7-2 and TRBJ2-5; 8 bases align to TRBD2. V gave up 0 bases and J gave up 7 bases; unmatched junction bases: 4. The CDR3 covers 14 residues. The germline V gene encodes CDR1 SGHTA and CDR2 FQGNSA. CDR3 DNA: TGTGCCAGCAGCTTAGCGCGGGAGGTGGGGACCCAGTACTTC. Its translation: CASSLAREVGTQYF.

The chain joins TRBV5-1 to TRBJ2-5; 15 bases map to TRBD2. Unmatched junction bases numbered 8, after V lost 0 bases and J lost 5 bases. The CDR3 is 18 residues long. The germline CDR1 and CDR2 sequences are SGHRS and YFSETQ. CDR3 amino acids: CASSLARTSGRAQETQYF. The CDR3 bases are TGCGCCAGCAGCTTGGCTCGGACTAGCGGGAGGGCTCAGGAGACCCAGTACTTC.

The gene calls are TRBV5-1 and TRBJ2-5; TRBD1 agrees at 8 bases. The CDR3 contains 14 residues. V lost 3 bases to trimming and J lost 4 bases; unmatched junction nucleotides: 5. Looked up from germline, CDR1 is SGHRS and CDR2 is YFSETQ. The CDR3 loop is CASSSMTGAETQYF. The CDR3 region has the DNA TGCGCCAGCAGCTCGATGACAGGGGCAGAGACCCAGTACTTC.

In the case of this clonotype: A junction end diverges from the germline sequence, so it may reflect a read error. The rearrangement uses TRBV3-1 and TRBJ2-1; TRBD2 might be the D (6 bases). Germline-derived CDR1 and CDR2 are LGHDT and YNNKEL (reference sequence). This CDR3 is 13 amino acids long. In DNA, the CDR3 is TGTGCCAGCAGCCTCAGCCGGGGACTGACTAGGGTCTTC. Its translation is CASSLSRGLTRVF.

V and J are TRBV7-2 and TRBJ2-3, with D unclear. Trimming left V 5 bases short and J 0 bases short, with 6 bases between. The CDR3 is made up of 13 amino acids. Germline CDR1 reads SGHTA; CDR2 reads FQGNSA. CDR3 loop: CASSHTSTDTQYF. The DNA for the CDR3 is TGTGCCAGCAGCCACACTAGCACAGATACGCAGTATTTT.

The sample holds a few counts of this clonotype. The CDR3 sequence is CASRPRTGETPLHF. In DNA form, the CDR3 reads TGCGCCAGCAGGCCCAGGACAGGGGAAACGCCCCTCCACTTT. The chain has TRBV10-2 and TRBJ1-6; TRBD1 aligns across 9 bases. The CDR3 has 14 amino acids. V shed 6 bases, J shed 13 bases, and the junction held 10 bases outside the gene matches. The germline V gene has CDR1 WSHSY and CDR2 SAAADI.

In its sample, this clonotype was seen a few times. The genes are TRBV5-1 and TRBJ2-1; 8 nucleotides agree with TRBD2. The CDR3 consists of 16 residues. CDR1 is SGHRS and CDR2 is YFSETQ in the germline V gene. The ends lost 2 bases at V and 4 bases at J; junction bases unmatched: 8. The CDR3 nucleotides read TGCGCCAGCAGCTTCAAAAGGGCGGGGGGTTACAATGAGCAGTTCTTC. As protein: CASSFKRAGGYNEQFF. The entire variable domain, with the rest obtained from reference TRBV5-1 and TRBJ2-1, is as follows: KAGVTQTPRYLIKTRGQQVTLSCSPISGHRSVSWYQQTPGQGLQFLFEYFSETQRNKGNFPGRFSGRQFSNSRSEMNVSTLELGDSALYLCASSFKRAGGYNEQFFGPGTRLTVL.

This clonotype turned up a few times. This rearrangement joins TRBV3-1 to TRBJ2-6; D is possibly TRBD1 or TRBD2 (5 bases each). The CDR3 consists of 15 residues. CDR1 and CDR2 (germline): LGHDT, YNNKEL (reference sequence). The V and J ends lost 4 bases and 5 bases respectively, with 12 bases between them. For the CDR3, the DNA is TGTGCCAGCAGCCCGGGACGGATAAGGGCCAACGTCCTGACTTTC. It encodes CASSPGRIRANVLTF.

The table lists this clonotype with a few counts. In nucleotides, the CDR3 is TGTGCCAGCAGTTTCACCGCTCACCCGGGATTAAATGAGCAGTTCTTC. This encodes CASSFTAHPGLNEQFF. The chain employs TRBV28 and TRBJ2-1, with a possible D match to TRBD2 (5 bases). The CDR3 consists of 16 residues. Per germline, CDR1 MDHEN and CDR2 SYDVKM. V lost 3 bases and J lost 7, with 19 bases in between.

This clonotype turned up a few times. V gene TRBV29-1 combines with J gene TRBJ2-7; either TRBD1 or TRBD2 may fit D (6 bases each). The length of the CDR3 is 15 residues. CDR1 and CDR2 from the germline V gene are SQVTM and ANQGSEA. V was clipped by 0 bases and J by 6 bases, with 18 bases between them. CDR3 protein: CSVEDGGQGQGEQYF. In DNA, the CDR3 is TGCAGCGTTGAAGATGGGGGGCAGGGGCAGGGCGAGCAGTACTTC.

In its sample, this clonotype was seen many times. The CDR3 nucleotides read TGTGCCAGCAGCCTAGCGGGACCCCCAAACATTCAGTACTTC. Its translation: CASSLAGPPNIQYF. The chain has TRBV6-1 and TRBJ2-4; 9 bases agree with TRBD2. The V gene's germline CDR1 is MNHNS and CDR2 SASEGT. The J segment lost 6 bases and the V segment lost 6 bases, leaving 6 bases of the junction unmatched. This CDR3 has 14 amino acids.

The chain is built from TRBV7-9 and TRBJ1-1; D ambiguous. Between the trimmed V and J ends, which lost 1 base and 1 base, there was a span of 7 bases. CDR1 is SEHNR and CDR2 is FQNEAQ in the germline V gene (reference sequence). The CDR3 runs 14 residues. The CDR3 reads CASSLDVKNTEAFF. As DNA, the CDR3 is TGTGCCAGCAGCTTAGACGTAAAGAACACTGAAGCTTTCTTT. The full variable domain, its missing parts supplied by reference TRBV7-9 and TRBJ1-1, is DTGVSQNPRHKITKRGQNVTFRCDPISEHNRLYWYRQTLGQGPEFLTYFQNEAQLEKSRLLSDRFSAERPKGSFSTLEIQRTEQGDSAMYLCASSLDVKNTEAFFGQGTRLTVV.

This clonotype was seen repeatedly, ten times or more. The rearrangement links TRBV12-3 or TRBV12-4 to TRBJ1-1; D is perhaps TRBD1 (5 bases). V lost 8 bases and J lost 5, with 21 bases in between. The CDR3 sequence is 15 residues long. The CDR3 here is CASHFPRGTGTEAFF. CDR3 bases: TGTGCCAGCCACTTTCCCCGGGGGACGGGGACTGAAGCTTTCTTT.

The chain joins TRBV7-9 to TRBJ1-1; a possible D gene is TRBD1 (5 bases). Germline CDR1 SEHNR, CDR2 FQNEAQ (reference sequence). The CDR3 runs 15 residues. Trimming pared 5 bases from V and 0 bases from J, leaving 13 bases between. The CDR3 sequence is CASSQPAGMNTEAFF. In nucleotides, the CDR3 is TGTGCCAGCAGCCAGCCCGCAGGGATGAACACTGAAGCTTTCTTT.

This clonotype has ten or more counts. V is TRBV5-1 and J is TRBJ2-1, with 14 bases aligning to TRBD2. The CDR3 sequence is 16 residues long. The J segment lost 7 bases and the V segment lost 2 bases, leaving 5 bases of the junction unmatched. CDR1 and CDR2 (germline): SGHRS, YFSETQ. DNA for the CDR3: TGCGCCAGCAGCTTTACGGGACTAGCGGGAGATAATGAGCAGTTCTTC. Residues: CASSFTGLAGDNEQFF.

The rearrangement uses TRBV7-3 and TRBJ2-1; 11 bases align to TRBD2. Per the germline V gene, CDR1 is SGHTA and CDR2 is FQGTGA. The CDR3 covers 14 residues. V lost 2 bases to trimming and J lost 11 bases; unmatched junction nucleotides: 5. The CDR3 spells CASSLLASGGQQFF. The CDR3 DNA reads as TGTGCCAGCAGCTTATTGGCTAGCGGGGGGCAGCAGTTCTTC.

The chain couples TRBV11-2 to TRBJ2-1; 9 nucleotides line up with TRBD2. CDR1 and CDR2 (germline): SGHAT, FQNNGV. Trimming cost V 1 base and J 8 bases; bases outside gene matches: 3. The CDR3 covers 14 residues. CDR3 residues: CASSLVRGGDEQFF. The CDR3 DNA is TGTGCCAGCAGCTTAGTCCGCGGGGGGGATGAGCAGTTCTTC.

This clonotype was detected only a few times. The rearrangement links TRBV9 to TRBJ2-1; D could derive from TRBD1 or TRBD2 (5 bases each). Between the trimmed V and J ends, which lost 0 bases and 3 bases, there was a span of 13 bases. This CDR3 has 16 residues. Germline CDR1 reads SGDLS; CDR2 reads YYNGEE. Here the CDR3 DNA reads TGTGCCAGCAGCGTAGGCCTCGGGACGGGCTACAATGAGCAGTTCTTC. Its protein is CASSVGLGTGYNEQFF.

The chain carries TRBV4-3 and TRBJ2-7; D may match TRBD1 or TRBD2 (5 bases each). The germline V gene encodes CDR1 LGHNA and CDR2 YSLEER. The length of the CDR3 is 16 residues. V dropped 3 bases and J dropped 2 bases, with 17 bases sitting between them. The CDR3 spells CASSHGTASITYEQYF. DNA for the CDR3: TGCGCCAGCAGCCACGGGACGGCTTCAATTACCTACGAGCAGTACTTC.

This clonotype was seen ten or more times. V usage is TRBV5-1 and J usage is TRBJ2-2; D call uncertain. Trimming removed 4 bases at V and 0 bases at J, with 10 bases between. Per germline, CDR1 SGHRS and CDR2 YFSETQ. This CDR3 has 15 residues. In DNA form, the CDR3 reads TGCGCCAGCAGCCCGTTCAACGCGAACACCGGGGAGCTGTTTTTT. Translated: CASSPFNANTGELFF.

The chain is built from TRBV4-2 and TRBJ2-7; D ambiguous. Germline V gene lookup returns CDR1 LGHNA and CDR2 YNFKEQ. The CDR3 is 16 residues long. Trimming removed 1 base from V and 2 bases from J, with 15 bases in between. Here the CDR3 reads CASSQADRHSPYEQYF. The CDR3 DNA sequence: TGTGCCAGCAGCCAAGCTGACCGACATAGCCCCTACGAGCAGTACTTC.

This clonotype turned up a few times. The chain employs TRBV20-1 and TRBJ1-2; D gene ambiguous. Germline V gives CDR1 DFQATT, CDR2 SNEGSKA (reference sequence). The CDR3 has 17 amino acids. Deletions cut 0 bases from V and 4 bases from J, with 21 bases between. The CDR3, as DNA: TGCAGTGCTAGAGATCTGCTCCTAGTCCACGGGAGCTATGGCTACACCTTC. Translated, it gives CSARDLLLVHGSYGYTF.

J is TRBJ1-5 and V is TRBV12-3 or TRBV12-4; no clear D. This CDR3 spans 13 amino acids. V lost 3 bases, J lost 3 bases, and 6 bases lay in between. CDR3 nucleotides: TGTGCCAGCAGTTTTGCAGTCAATCAGCCCCAGCATTTT. Translation: CASSFAVNQPQHF.

This clonotype turned up a few times. This chain joins TRBV12-3 or TRBV12-4 and TRBJ1-3, with unresolved D. There are 15 residues in the CDR3. V was cut by 3 bases and J by 2 bases, with 11 bases left in between. CDR3 loop: CASSLTAGAGNTIYF. DNA for the CDR3: TGTGCCAGCAGTTTGACGGCGGGAGCTGGAAACACCATATATTTT.

This clonotype was seen more than once but under ten times. The chain carries TRBV28 and TRBJ2-7; the D is unclear. The CDR3 covers 15 residues. Germline CDR1 MDHEN, CDR2 SYDVKM. Trimming took 3 bases from V and 2 from J, leaving 14 bases between them. The CDR3 DNA reads TGTGCCAGCAGTTTTTCGGGTTCGGAGACCTACGAGCAGTACTTC. This encodes CASSFSGSETYEQYF.

The chain is built from TRBV2 and TRBJ1-6; 7 bases map to TRBD1. CDR3 length: 17 amino acids. Germline values: CDR1 SNHLY, CDR2 FYNNEI. V shed 0 bases, J shed 10 bases, and the junction held 12 bases outside the gene matches. CDR3 DNA sequence: TGTGCCAGCAGTGAAGCTACAGGGGTAGGAGTGAGCTCACCCCTCCACTTT. Translating it yields CASSEATGVGVSSPLHF.

The chain couples TRBV29-1 to TRBJ1-2, with 7 nucleotides matching TRBD1. J lost 3 bases, V lost 7 bases, and 14 bases had no gene match. This CDR3 is 15 amino acids long. Germline V CDR1 and CDR2: SQVTM, ANQGSEA. CDR3 bases: TGCAGCGCCCAACTCGGGACAGCCTTTGACTATGGCTACACCTTC. This translates into CSAQLGTAFDYGYTF.

The V call is TRBV4-2, the J call TRBJ1-1, with D perhaps matching TRBD1 (5 bases). The V gene lost 0 bases and the J gene lost 0 bases, with 8 bases spanning the gap. This CDR3 is 15 amino acids long. Looked up from germline, CDR1 is LGHNA and CDR2 is YNFKEQ. The CDR3 bases are TGTGCCAGCAGCCAAGAATGGGACCTGAACACTGAAGCTTTCTTT. Translated, it gives CASSQEWDLNTEAFF.

This rearrangement joins TRBV25-1 to TRBJ2-1, with 9 bases lining up with TRBD1. The CDR3 runs to 16 residues. V lost 5 bases, J lost 4 bases, and 9 bases stayed unmatched. Looked up from germline, CDR1 is MGHDK and CDR2 is SYGVNS. The CDR3: CASSYMRGTGYNEQFF. For the CDR3, the DNA is TGTGCCAGCAGTTACATGAGGGGGACAGGGTACAATGAGCAGTTCTTC.